This entry describes one T cell receptor beta chain. The data originate from a study of T cells after yellow fever vaccination. TCRdb re-called the 5' RACE reads through MiXCR, storing one row per CDR3 protein. This sample yields some 400,000 distinct CDR3 sequences, of which about 17% are seen a single time; roughly a sixth belongs to the top ten. V shed 4 bases and J 5 bases; nucleotides not matched to a gene: 13. The CDR3 extends over 17 amino acids. Germline values: CDR1 SGHRS, CDR2 YFSETQ. This clonotype originated in a man between 18 and 35 years old who received the YFV17D yellow fever vaccine. The chain employs TRBV5-1 and TRBJ1-4; 8 positions match TRBD1. The specimen was PBMCs, collected before the yellow fever booster vaccination. The CDR3 sequence: CASSLNARQGQNEKLFF. The CDR3 DNA follows: TGCGCCAGCAGCCTGAACGCCCGACAGGGGCAAAATGAAAAACTGTTTTTT.